This passage covers 7 T cell receptor beta chains from one sample sequenced in a study of shared clonotypes between healthy human individuals. Clones were read by immunoSEQ multiplex PCR, and TCRdb kept only the in-frame ones, dropping some. This sample yields about 1.5 million clones, of which about 96% are seen a single time; roughly 1.1% belongs to the top ten. Sequenced input: naive CD4+ T cells sorted from blood. Stated subset: CD45RA+ positively selected. The receptors shown here come from a man aged 25 to 40 in good health.

The chain combines TRBV27 with TRBJ2-7; 8 bases align to TRBD1. V was pared by 4 bases and J by 3 bases, with 8 bases of the junction left unmatched. The CDR3 totals 15 residues. The V gene's germline CDR1 is MNHEY and CDR2 SMNVEV (reference sequence). The CDR3 DNA is TGTGCCAGCAGTTCCCGGACAGGGTTCGGCTACGAGCAGTACTTC. This sequence encodes CASSSRTGFGYEQYF.

The chain joins TRBV5-1 to TRBJ2-3; possible D gene TRBD2, 6 bases. The V gene lost 3 bases and the J gene lost 6 bases, with 14 bases spanning the gap. From germline, CDR1 is SGHRS and CDR2 YFSETQ. This CDR3 has 14 residues. The CDR3 here is CASSWGERTDTQYF. Here the CDR3 DNA reads TGCGCCAGCAGCTGGGGGGAACGGACTGATACGCAGTATTTT.

The rearrangement joins TRBV5-4 to TRBJ2-5, with 7 bases that match TRBD1. Germline V gene lookup returns CDR1 SGHNT and CDR2 YYREEE (reference sequence). The junction had 7 bases not matched to a gene; V was cut back by 0 bases and J by 5 bases. The CDR3 is 15 amino acids. The CDR3 nucleotides are TGTGCCAGCAGCTTGGCGGCCAGGGGGTGGGAGACCCAGTACTTC. Residues: CASSLAARGWETQYF.

This chain joins TRBV28 and TRBJ2-5; tentative D call: TRBD1 (6 bases). V lost 6 bases, J lost 2 bases, and 13 bases lay in between. Germline assignment: CDR1 MDHEN and CDR2 SYDVKM. The CDR3 is 14 residues long. In DNA form, the CDR3 reads TGTGCCAGCAGAGAAACAGGGTGGCAAGAGACCCAGTACTTC. This codes for CASRETGWQETQYF.

The CDR3 protein is CASSPVPLSYGYTF. The CDR3 DNA follows: TGCGCCAGCAGCCCCGTCCCCCTTTCATATGGCTACACCTTC. This sequence joins TRBV4-1 and TRBJ1-2, with no clear D. Trimming removed 4 bases at V and 5 bases at J, with 14 bases between. The CDR3 extends over 14 amino acids. Germline V CDR1 and CDR2: MGHRA, YSYEKL.

This rearrangement joins TRBV27 to TRBJ2-3; TRBD1 or TRBD2 may be the D gene (5 bases each). V was pared by 5 bases and J by 7 bases, with 22 bases between. From germline, CDR1 is MNHEY and CDR2 SMNVEV (reference sequence). The length of the CDR3 is 16 residues. CDR3 residues: CASSPQGPQQRNTQYF. CDR3 DNA: TGTGCCAGCAGTCCCCAGGGACCACAGCAAAGGAATACGCAGTATTTT.

CDR3 residues: CASRNRDSVNEKLFF. As DNA, the CDR3 is TGTGCCAGCAGAAACCGGGACAGCGTTAATGAAAAACTGTTTTTT. The rearrangement links TRBV28 to TRBJ1-4; 7 bases match TRBD1. After removal of 6 bases from V and 4 bases from J, the junction contained 8 bases not matched to a gene. Looked up from germline, CDR1 is MDHEN and CDR2 is SYDVKM. The CDR3 extends over 15 amino acids.